Below are 27 T cell receptor beta chains sequenced from a single sample in a study of glioma-infiltrating T cells. Amplification of TCR alpha and beta CDR3 regions from RNA used iRepertoire nested multiplex PCR. TCRdb called the multiplex PCR reads again in MiXCR, with one record for every CDR3 protein. The profile covers roughly 200,000 distinct CDR3 sequences, with about 46% appearing a single time and 4% to 6.5% taken by the ten largest. The sequenced sample was glioma tissue, nonneoplastic brain tissue, or PBMCs (not recorded which). The origin of the receptors is a human donor with low-grade glioma or glioblastoma, undergoing nonglioma brain surgery, or in good health (not recorded which).

The chain combines TRBV2 with TRBJ1-5; D ambiguous. Germline lookup yields CDR1 SNHLY and CDR2 FYNNEI. The V and J ends lost 4 bases and 5 bases respectively, with 6 bases between them. The CDR3 is made up of 12 amino acids. The CDR3 spells CASSVDDQPQHF. The CDR3 DNA follows: TGTGCCAGCAGTGTGGATGATCAGCCCCAGCATTTT.

This clonotype occurred a few times. V gene TRBV14 combines with J gene TRBJ2-7; possibly TRBD1 or TRBD2 for D (5 bases each). The CDR3 contains 16 residues. Germline CDR1 is SGHDN and CDR2 is FVKESK. The V gene lost 0 bases and the J gene lost 4 bases, with 16 bases spanning the gap. The CDR3 sequence is CASSQDLYGAAYEQYF. The CDR3 coding sequence is TGTGCCAGCAGCCAAGATCTTTACGGGGCAGCGTACGAGCAGTACTTC.

This clonotype was detected ten times or more. The V call is TRBV14, the J call TRBJ2-7, with D perhaps matching TRBD1 (5 bases). V gave up 1 base and J gave up 2 bases, with 9 bases separating them. The CDR3 is 14 residues long. Germline V gene lookup returns CDR1 SGHDN and CDR2 FVKESK. CDR3 amino acids: CASSQGHRPYEQYF. The CDR3 DNA is TGTGCCAGCAGCCAAGGTCACAGGCCCTACGAGCAGTACTTC.

This clonotype occurred many times. V and J are TRBV20-1 and TRBJ1-1; perhaps TRBD1 as D (6 bases). The CDR3 is 14 amino acids. The V gene's germline CDR1 is DFQATT and CDR2 SNEGSKA (reference sequence). V dropped 6 bases and J dropped 3 bases, with 17 bases sitting between them. Here the CDR3 DNA reads TGCAGTGCCCCAAACGTGGACAGTCACACTGAAGCTTTCTTT. It encodes CSAPNVDSHTEAFF.

V and J are TRBV6-5 and TRBJ2-1, with 10 bases lining up with TRBD1. There are 14 residues in the CDR3. CDR1 is MNHEY and CDR2 is SVGAGI in the germline V gene. J gave up 13 bases and V 5 bases, and 11 bases lay outside the gene matches. CDR3 nucleotides: TGTGCCAGCAGTATAGGACAGGGGGGCTATGGTCAGTTCTTC. Translation gives CASSIGQGGYGQFF.

For this clonotype: This may stem from a read error, because a much larger clone lies one nucleotide away. The chain is built from TRBV10-3 and TRBJ2-3; D not resolved. This CDR3 region has 12 residues. V was trimmed by 6 bases and J by 3 bases, leaving 7 bases between them. Germline assignment: CDR1 ENHRY and CDR2 SYGVKD. CDR3: CAIRGWTDTQYF. The CDR3 DNA reads TGTGCCATCAGGGGCTGGACAGATACGCAGTATTTT.

This clonotype was detected many times. The J gene is TRBJ1-5, the V gene TRBV28; 9 nucleotides agree with TRBD1. The CDR3 runs to 18 residues. J lost 6 bases, V lost 5 bases, and 17 bases had no gene match. Germline V CDR1 and CDR2: MDHEN, SYDVKM. CDR3 residues: CASSRDRAGVRGSQPQHF. Written as DNA, the CDR3 is TGTGCCAGCAGTCGGGACAGGGCGGGCGTGAGAGGAAGTCAGCCCCAGCATTTT.

This clonotype has a handful of counts. The chain links TRBV2 to TRBJ2-7; 8 nucleotides line up with TRBD2. With 8 bases clipped from V and 4 bases from J, the junction kept 16 bases outside the gene matches. Germline V lookup: CDR1 SNHLY, CDR2 FYNNEI. CDR3 size: 16 residues. The CDR3, as DNA: TGTGCCAGCGGCGAGAGAAGCAGCGGGAGTTTGTACGAGCAGTACTTC. This sequence encodes CASGERSSGSLYEQYF.

This chain joins TRBV28 and TRBJ2-7; 9 nucleotides match TRBD2. Trimming removed 4 bases from V and 3 bases from J; junction bases left unmatched: 7. Germline V gives CDR1 MDHEN, CDR2 SYDVKM. CDR3 length: 15 amino acids. The CDR3 region is CASSSASGILYEQYF. CDR3 nucleotide sequence: TGTGCCAGCAGTTCGGCTAGCGGGATCCTCTACGAGCAGTACTTC.

The chain recombines TRBV6-5 with TRBJ1-1; 9 bases match TRBD1. The germline gives CDR1 MNHEY, CDR2 SVGAGI. The length of the CDR3 is 15 residues. The V gene end was trimmed by 6 bases and the J gene end by 4 bases; junction bases not matched to a gene: 9. CDR3 protein: CASSFMTGGATEAFF. The DNA of the CDR3 is TGTGCCAGCAGCTTCATGACAGGGGGTGCCACTGAAGCTTTCTTT.

This clonotype occurred many times. This chain connects TRBV20-1 to TRBJ1-3, with 10 bases that match TRBD1. The V and J ends lost 4 bases and 5 bases, in that order; junction bases with no gene match: 8. Germline V gene lookup returns CDR1 DFQATT and CDR2 SNEGSKA (reference sequence). The CDR3 sequence is 15 residues long. The CDR3, as DNA: TGCAGTGCTAACGCTCCGGGACAGGGGAGAAACACCATATATTTT. Its translation: CSANAPGQGRNTIYF.

Turning to this clonotype: A much larger clone lies a single base off, so this may be a read error. J is TRBJ1-5 and V is TRBV28; D unclear. The V end lost 6 bases, the J end lost 0 bases, and 9 bases lay between the germline ends. Per germline, CDR1 MDHEN and CDR2 SYDVKM. The length of the CDR3 is 14 residues. CDR3 region: CASRDMHSNQPQHF. CDR3 nucleotide sequence: TGTGCCAGCAGAGACATGCATAGCAATCAGCCCCAGCATTTT. Full variable domain (remainder filled in from reference TRBV28 and TRBJ1-5): DVKVTQSSRYLVKRTGEKVFLECVQDMDHENMFWYRQDPGLGLRLIYFSYDVKMKEKGDIPEGYSVSREKKERFSLILESASTNQTSMYLCASRDMHSNQPQHFGDGTRLSIL.

The sample holds one count of this clonotype. It may be a read error: a sequence one base away is much more abundant. The chain uses TRBV7-2 and TRBJ2-7, with TRBD2 as a possible D gene (5 bases). Trimming took 5 bases from V and 3 from J, leaving 11 bases between them. Germline CDR1 reads SGHTA; CDR2 reads FQGNSA. The CDR3 has 13 residues. As DNA, the CDR3 is TGTGCCAGCAGCCTCCCTCGGGACTACGAGCAGTACTTC. Translation: CASSLPRDYEQYF.

This clonotype was observed a single time. The chain uses TRBV9 and TRBJ2-5, with D maybe TRBD2 (6 bases). V gave up 0 bases and J gave up 4 bases, with 19 bases separating them. Germline CDR1 reads SGDLS; CDR2 reads YYNGEE. This CDR3 region has 17 residues. The CDR3 DNA reads TGTGCCAGCAGCGTAGGGGTCGGAGGGAGGTCATCAGAGACCCAGTACTTC. Its protein product is CASSVGVGGRSSETQYF.

This clonotype was recorded many times. The gene calls are TRBV20-1 and TRBJ1-1; no definite D call. Trimming took 3 bases from V and 3 from J, leaving 14 bases between them. Germline CDR1 reads DFQATT; CDR2 reads SNEGSKA (reference sequence). CDR3 length: 14 amino acids. The CDR3 loop reads CSARTGVIDTEAFF. The CDR3 nucleotides read TGCAGTGCTAGGACCGGAGTTATAGACACTGAAGCTTTCTTT.

Of note for this clonotype: A single base separates this from a much larger clone, so it may be a read error. V and J are TRBV3-1 and TRBJ1-1; perhaps TRBD1 as D (6 bases). The CDR3 covers 14 residues. Germline values: CDR1 LGHDT, CDR2 YNNKEL (reference sequence). The DNA of the CDR3 is TGTGCCAGCAGCACTGGACAGTCGAACACTAAAGCTTTCTTT. Translation: CASSTGQSNTKAFF.

In this sample, this clonotype turned up a few times. One base away lies a much larger clone, so this may be a sequencing read error. The chain couples TRBV6-6 to TRBJ2-2, with D perhaps matching TRBD1 (6 bases). CDR1 is MNHNY and CDR2 is SVGAGI in the germline V gene (reference sequence). The CDR3 contains 17 residues. In DNA form, the CDR3 reads TGTGCCGGCAGTTACTCAACAGGGACAAGAGGAACCGGGGAGCTGTTTTTT. The encoded protein is CAGSYSTGTRGTGELFF.

A few counts support this clonotype. The chain has TRBV11-1 and TRBJ2-1; 9 bases are a match to TRBD2. The CDR3 spans 16 residues. Per the germline V gene, CDR1 is SGHAT and CDR2 is FQDESV (reference sequence). After removal of 1 base from V and 3 bases from J, the junction contained 4 bases not matched to a gene. Here the CDR3 reads CASSLGLAGSYNEQFF. In DNA, the CDR3 is TGTGCCAGCAGCTTAGGCCTAGCGGGGAGCTACAATGAGCAGTTCTTC.

The chain carries TRBV19 and TRBJ2-1; no firm D call. Germline V lookup: CDR1 LNHDA, CDR2 SQIVND (reference sequence). The CDR3 loop spans 13 amino acids. V was shortened by 1 base and J by 5 bases, with 6 bases between the two germline ends. CDR3 DNA sequence: TGTGCCAGTAGTATAGGTCCTGACAATGAGCAGTTCTTC. Protein sequence: CASSIGPDNEQFF.

Comment on this clonotype: This clone may be a read error of a much larger clone one base away. V and J are TRBV20-1 and TRBJ2-1; 12 bases are a match to TRBD2. Per the germline V gene, CDR1 is DFQATT and CDR2 is SNEGSKA (reference sequence). This CDR3 comprises 15 residues. This CDR3 reads CSARAGLAGLNEKFF. DNA of the CDR3: TGCAGTGCTAGAGCCGGACTAGCGGGACTAAATGAGAAGTTCTTC.

About this clonotype: A much larger clonotype is one base distant, so this may be a read error. This sequence joins TRBV7-2 and TRBJ2-1, with 8 bases matching TRBD2. Germline V gene sequence: CDR1 SGHTA, CDR2 FQGNSA. CDR3 length: 16 amino acids. J lost 5 bases, V lost 3 bases, and 9 bases had no gene match. The DNA of the CDR3 is TGTGCCAGCAGCTTGCCTAGCGGGTTTTATAACAATGAGCAGTTCTTC. Its translation: CASSLPSGFYNNEQFF.

This chain joins TRBV12-3 or TRBV12-4 and TRBJ1-5, with TRBD1 matching over 7 bases. With 5 bases clipped from V and 4 bases from J, the junction kept 5 bases outside the gene matches. The CDR3 contains 14 residues. In nucleotides, the CDR3 is TGTGCCAGCAGTGTACAGGGGACTAATCAGCCCCAGCATTTT. Encoded protein: CASSVQGTNQPQHF.

This chain uses TRBV28 with TRBJ2-5; D is perhaps TRBD1 or TRBD2 (6 bases each). The germline V gene has CDR1 MDHEN and CDR2 SYDVKM. V was clipped by 2 bases and J by 0 bases, with 13 bases between them. The CDR3 runs to 16 residues. The CDR3 bases are TGTGCCAGCAGTTTACCCGGGGGCCCGTACCAAGAGACCCAGTACTTC. Its translation is CASSLPGGPYQETQYF.

Many counts were recorded for this clonotype. The chain has TRBV6-1 and TRBJ2-3; no clear D gene. The CDR3 runs to 12 residues. Trimming left V 3 bases short and J 2 bases short, with 3 bases between. The V gene's germline CDR1 is MNHNS and CDR2 SASEGT. The CDR3 loop is CASSDNTDTQYF. In nucleotides, the CDR3 is TGTGCCAGCAGTGACAACACAGATACGCAGTATTTT.

Ten or more counts support this clonotype. The chain uses TRBV19 and TRBJ1-1; D unresolved. CDR1 LNHDA and CDR2 SQIVND come from the germline V gene (reference sequence). Trimming shortened V by 5 bases and J by 6 bases, and 4 bases separated the two germline ends. The CDR3 consists of 10 residues. CDR3 sequence reads: CASSPSEAFF. In nucleotides, the CDR3 is TGTGCCAGTAGTCCCTCTGAAGCTTTCTTT. The full variable domain, its missing parts supplied by reference TRBV19 and TRBJ1-1, is DGGITQSPKYLFRKEGQNVTLSCEQNLNHDAMYWYRQDPGQGLRLIYYSQIVNDFQKGDIAEGYSVSREKKESFPLTVTSAQKNPTAFYLCASSPSEAFFGQGTRLTVV.

This clonotype was counted a few times. This rearrangement joins TRBV2 to TRBJ2-3; TRBD1 agrees at 9 bases. The CDR3 length is 14 residues. The germline CDR1 and CDR2 sequences are SNHLY and FYNNEI. V lost 10 bases and J lost 6; bases outside the gene matches: 11. CDR3 nucleotides: TGTGCCATCAACCCGGGACAGGGCTACGATACGCAGTATTTT. Its translation is CAINPGQGYDTQYF.

This clonotype was counted many times. The V and J genes are TRBV15 and TRBJ1-1, with D unresolved. CDR1 is LNHNV and CDR2 is YYDKDF in the germline V gene (reference sequence). This CDR3 has 12 amino acids. V dropped 4 bases and J dropped 5 bases, with 8 bases sitting between them. Written as DNA, the CDR3 is TGTGCCACCAGCATTGGGTCGACTGAAGCTTTCTTT. Translated: CATSIGSTEAFF.